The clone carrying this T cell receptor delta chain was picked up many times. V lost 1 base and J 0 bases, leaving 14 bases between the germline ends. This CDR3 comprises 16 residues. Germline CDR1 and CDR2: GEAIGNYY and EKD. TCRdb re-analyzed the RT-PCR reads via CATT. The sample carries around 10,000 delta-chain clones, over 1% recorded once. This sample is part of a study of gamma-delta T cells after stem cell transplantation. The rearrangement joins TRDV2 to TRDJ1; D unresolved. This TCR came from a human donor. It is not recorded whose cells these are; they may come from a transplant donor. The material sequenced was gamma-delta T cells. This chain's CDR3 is CACDTGYGLHTDKLIF. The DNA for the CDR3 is TGTGCCTGTGACACGGGGTACGGGCTTCACACCGATAAACTCATCTTT.